This T cell receptor (beta chain) emerged from a study of CD8 T cells in Susac syndrome. For the study at large: Intravenous immunoglobulin alone or corticosteroids were being given to patients with Susac syndrome at blood draw, unless they were therapy-naive. Findings of the study overall: In Susac syndrome, CD4+ T cell repertoires lacked any clonal expansion.

The RNA input was roughly 0.45 to 1 ug, and it was reverse transcribed with random hexamers. Amplification of TCR beta CDR3 by immunoSEQ multiplex PCR spanned 54 Vbeta and 13 Jbeta. From the immunoSEQ multiplex PCR reads, TCRdb called clonotypes with MiXCR, one entry per CDR3 protein. The repertoire holds under 200,000 distinct CDR3 sequences, 90% to 95% seen once, with 0.087% in the top ten. Germline CDR1 reads MNHEY; CDR2 reads SVGEGT. The CDR3 consists of 12 residues. V lost 5 bases, J lost 3 bases, and 7 bases lay in between. In regard to this clonotype: No antigen is known for it.

Diagnostic criteria for definite or probable disease, in their recently defined form, were met by the patients with Susac syndrome. The V and J genes are TRBV6-2 or TRBV6-3 and TRBJ1-1, with D tentatively TRBD1 (6 bases). The specimen was CD4+ T cells from PBMCs. The TCR was taken from a human donor with Susac syndrome. CDR3 sequence: CASSGQHTEAFF. The CDR3 coding sequence is TGTGCCAGCAGTGGACAGCACACTGAAGCTTTCTTT.